One and the same sample provided the 25 T cell receptor beta chains below, sequenced in a study of blood T cell repertoires in COVID-19 (dated by TCRdb to the early 2020s). The library came from the immunoSEQ multiplex PCR assay. TCRdb holds this immuneACCESS table with in-frame rearrangements only. Some clones are missing; in checked studies, unresolved V genes explain under half, and the rest has no known cause. In all, the sample holds 150,000 to 200,000 clones, and 75% to 90% of those were seen once. Jointly, the top ten make up about 3.3% of the sample. Sequencing was done on a sample of peripheral blood. These receptors were taken from a human donor with acute or convalescent COVID-19. The donor label of this sample is uncertain.

This chain uses TRBV5-1 with TRBJ2-5; possibly TRBD2 for D (7 bases). CDR1 and CDR2 (germline): SGHRS, YFSETQ. This CDR3 comprises 13 residues. V gave up 6 bases and J gave up 3 bases, with 12 bases separating them. As DNA, the CDR3 is TGCGCCAGCAACCGGGGGGACAAAGAGACCCAGTACTTC. Amino acids: CASNRGDKETQYF.

This clone was observed a few times. The chain links TRBV7-9 to TRBJ2-2; 11 nucleotides agree with TRBD2. V was pared by 4 bases and J by 0 bases, with 10 bases of the junction left unmatched. The CDR3 spans 19 residues. The germline gives CDR1 SEHNR, CDR2 FQNEAQ (reference sequence). CDR3 in DNA: TGTGCCAGCAGCTCACCCCCGGCTAGCGGGGGGCCGAACACCGGGGAGCTGTTTTTT. Its protein is CASSSPPASGGPNTGELFF.

This chain links TRBV5-1 with TRBJ2-1; 12 positions match TRBD2. The CDR3 consists of 15 residues. CDR1 and CDR2 (germline): SGHRS, YFSETQ. V lost 4 bases and J lost 6; bases outside the gene matches: 5. CDR3 DNA: TGCGCCAGCAGCGTACTAGCGGGGGGTCGCAATGAGCAGTTCTTC. This sequence encodes CASSVLAGGRNEQFF.

The J gene is TRBJ2-1, the V gene TRBV11-2; 7 bases align to TRBD1. Germline CDR1 reads SGHAT; CDR2 reads FQNNGV. CDR3 length equals 15 residues. V shed 4 bases, J shed 6 bases, and the junction held 9 bases outside the gene matches. For the CDR3, the DNA is TGTGCCAGCAGCTCGGACAGGATGAAATCCAATGAGCAGTTCTTC. Residues: CASSSDRMKSNEQFF.

This chain uses TRBV7-2 with TRBJ1-2; 9 bases are shared with TRBD1. The CDR3 runs to 18 residues. The trim removed 5 bases at V and 0 bases at J, leaving 13 bases unmatched. The V gene's germline CDR1 is SGHTA and CDR2 FQGNSA. The CDR3, as DNA: TGTGCCAGCAGCCCACAACCGGGACAGGGTATGGCTAACTATGGCTACACCTTC. It encodes CASSPQPGQGMANYGYTF.

V is TRBV5-4 and J is TRBJ2-7; 8 positions agree with TRBD1. Looked up from germline, CDR1 is SGHNT and CDR2 is YYREEE (reference sequence). CDR3 length: 20 amino acids. Trimming removed 4 bases from V and 2 bases from J; junction bases left unmatched: 23. CDR3 residues: CASSPLEGDRGGRVPYEQYF. Written as DNA, the CDR3 is TGTGCCAGCAGCCCGCTCGAAGGAGACAGGGGAGGTAGGGTTCCCTACGAGCAGTACTTC.

This rearrangement joins TRBV9 to TRBJ2-1; D gene uncertain. V lost 0 bases and J 4 bases, leaving 5 bases between the germline ends. The CDR3 has 13 amino acids. The germline gives CDR1 SGDLS, CDR2 YYNGEE. The CDR3 DNA sequence: TGTGCCAGCAGCGTAGAAGCTTACAATGAGCAGTTCTTC. It encodes CASSVEAYNEQFF.

The J gene is TRBJ1-1, the V gene TRBV5-6; a weak D match, TRBD1 (5 bases). Trimming removed 2 bases at V and 11 bases at J, with 19 bases between. The germline CDR1 and CDR2 sequences are SGHDT and YYEEEE. This CDR3 has 14 amino acids. The CDR3 nucleotides are TGTGCCAGCAGCTTACCAGGGTCGGGTCTCCGGGCTTTCTTT. It codes for CASSLPGSGLRAFF.

This rearrangement joins TRBV6-2 or TRBV6-3 to TRBJ2-7, with D possibly TRBD1 on 5 matching bases. V was cut by 5 bases and J by 6 bases, with 23 bases left in between. Germline CDR1 MNHEY, CDR2 SVGEGT. The CDR3 is 16 residues long. CDR3 nucleotide sequence: TGTGCCAGCAGTGATACAAATAGGGGCGTAAGAGGCGAGCAGTACTTC. As protein: CASSDTNRGVRGEQYF.

V usage is TRBV28 and J usage is TRBJ2-6; D might be TRBD2 (5 bases). Germline CDR1 is MDHEN and CDR2 is SYDVKM. Deletions cut 6 bases from V and 3 bases from J, with 12 bases between. The CDR3 sequence is 15 residues long. The DNA for the CDR3 is TGTGCCAGCAGCAAAGGGAGCTTTGGGGCCAACGTCCTGACTTTC. It codes for CASSKGSFGANVLTF.

V and J are TRBV5-5 and TRBJ2-7, with D perhaps TRBD1 (5 bases). Germline V gene lookup returns CDR1 SGHKS and CDR2 YYEKEE (reference sequence). V was cut by 1 base and J by 2 bases, with 7 bases left in between. CDR3 length: 13 amino acids. CDR3 in DNA: TGTGCCAGCAGCTTGCCAGGGCCCTACGAGCAGTACTTC. It yields the protein CASSLPGPYEQYF.

The genes are TRBV28 and TRBJ1-2; D gene ambiguous. Germline lookup yields CDR1 MDHEN and CDR2 SYDVKM. Trimming removed 11 bases at V and 6 bases at J, with 16 bases between. The CDR3 extends over 12 amino acids. Written as DNA, the CDR3 is TGTGCCTGCGGGAAGAGACTACATGGCTACACCTTC. This codes for CACGKRLHGYTF.

The chain combines TRBV20-1 with TRBJ1-1; no clear D gene. The germline V gene encodes CDR1 DFQATT and CDR2 SNEGSKA (reference sequence). V shed 3 bases and J shed 0 bases, with 17 bases lying between them. This CDR3 is built from 16 residues. CDR3 DNA sequence: TGCAGTGCTAGTAGGGAGGCGTTGTCCGTGAACACTGAAGCTTTCTTT. Protein product: CSASREALSVNTEAFF.

The chain recombines TRBV5-5 with TRBJ2-1; maybe TRBD1 (6 bases). The V gene lost 1 base and the J gene lost 8 bases, with 13 bases spanning the gap. Per germline, CDR1 SGHKS and CDR2 YYEKEE (reference sequence). The CDR3 runs to 14 residues. CDR3 DNA sequence: TGTGCCAGCAGCTTGATTACGGGACACGATGAGCAGTTCTTC. It specifies CASSLITGHDEQFF.

In regard to this clone: The junction and the germline gene differ at one end; a read error may be behind it. The rearrangement joins TRBV27 to TRBJ2-4, with TRBD1 matching 7 bases. The CDR3 spans 12 residues. Germline loops: CDR1 MNHEY, CDR2 SMNVEV (reference sequence). The CDR3 coding sequence is TGTGCCAGCGGAACCCGACAGGGCCTATTTAACTTC. Protein: CASGTRQGLFNF.

As concerns this clone: This CDR3 is also generated by other DNA sequences in the sample. This rearrangement joins TRBV30 to TRBJ1-5; D uncertain. Germline loops: CDR1 GTSNPN, CDR2 SVGIG (reference sequence). CDR3 size: 13 residues. V gave up 0 bases and J gave up 2 bases, with 5 bases separating them. CDR3 coding DNA: TGTGCCTGGAGTGTTACAGGCAATCAGCCCCAGCATTTT. Protein sequence: CAWSVTGNQPQHF.

This clone was seen once. This chain connects TRBV28 to TRBJ2-1; D not resolved. Germline V gives CDR1 MDHEN, CDR2 SYDVKM. The CDR3 has 12 residues. Trimming took off 3 bases at V and 3 bases at J, with 3 bases between the two ends. The CDR3 reads CASSFGYNEQFF. The CDR3 DNA is TGTGCCAGCAGTTTCGGCTACAATGAGCAGTTCTTC.

V gene TRBV2 combines with J gene TRBJ2-3, with 14 bases matching TRBD2. Per the germline V gene, CDR1 is SNHLY and CDR2 is FYNNEI. This CDR3 spans 17 amino acids. Germline trimming cut 7 bases from V and 1 base from J; bases unmatched to any gene: 7. Here the CDR3 reads CASTLGTSGGRTDTQYF. The CDR3 DNA is TGTGCCAGCACCCTAGGGACTAGCGGGGGACGCACAGATACGCAGTATTTT.

The V call is TRBV4-3, the J call TRBJ2-1; D may be TRBD1 (8 bases). The CDR3 is 17 residues long. The V and J ends lost 0 bases and 6 bases respectively, with 18 bases between them. Germline V CDR1 and CDR2: LGHNA, YSLEER. The CDR3 DNA is TGCGCCAGCAGCCAAGAGCATTCGCACAGGGGGGGCAATGAGCAGTTCTTC. Encoded protein: CASSQEHSHRGGNEQFF.

The chain carries TRBV11-2 and TRBJ1-2, with a possible D match to TRBD1 (5 bases). V was clipped by 0 bases and J by 8 bases, with 22 bases between them. Germline V gene lookup returns CDR1 SGHAT and CDR2 FQNNGV. The CDR3 runs 17 residues. This CDR3 reads CASSLDSEAGRRRGYTF. DNA for the CDR3: TGTGCCAGCAGCTTAGATTCTGAGGCAGGGAGGAGGCGCGGCTACACCTTC.

The gene calls are TRBV9 and TRBJ2-7; 10 positions match TRBD1. Germline CDR1 SGDLS, CDR2 YYNGEE. V dropped 3 bases and J dropped 1; count of bases not matched to a gene: 4. The length of the CDR3 is 15 residues. The CDR3, as DNA: TGTGCCAGCAGCGCCGGGACAGGGGTTTCCTACGAGCAGTACTTC. It specifies CASSAGTGVSYEQYF.

V and J are TRBV19 and TRBJ2-4; D might be TRBD1 (6 bases). The V and J ends lost 5 bases and 1 base respectively, with 12 bases between them. Germline CDR1 is LNHDA and CDR2 is SQIVND (reference sequence). The CDR3 is 15 residues long. CDR3 in DNA: TGTGCCAGTAGTCGAACAGGGAATGCCAAAAACATTCAGTACTTC. It codes for CASSRTGNAKNIQYF. The complete variable domain, with remaining parts taken from reference TRBV19 and TRBJ2-4, reads DGGITQSPKYLFRKEGQNVTLSCEQNLNHDAMYWYRQDPGQGLRLIYYSQIVNDFQKGDIAEGYSVSREKKESFPLTVTSAQKNPTAFYLCASSRTGNAKNIQYFGAGTRLSVL.

The genes are TRBV7-6 and TRBJ2-5; D possibly corresponds to TRBD2 (6 bases). V lost 3 bases and J lost 3, with 23 bases in between. Germline assignment: CDR1 SGHVS and CDR2 FNYEAQ. The CDR3 is 18 amino acids. The CDR3: CASSFQPSGGVAKETQYF. The DNA for the CDR3 is TGTGCCAGCAGCTTCCAACCGAGCGGCGGGGTAGCAAAAGAGACCCAGTACTTC.

The gene calls are TRBV7-2 and TRBJ1-1, with D tentatively TRBD1 (5 bases). The V gene lost 2 bases and the J gene lost 4 bases, with 11 bases spanning the gap. Germline values: CDR1 SGHTA, CDR2 FQGNSA. This CDR3 contains 14 residues. The CDR3 spells CASSLLGQGTEAFF. The CDR3 coding sequence is TGTGCCAGCAGCTTATTGGGGCAGGGCACTGAAGCTTTCTTT. The full variable domain, rest sourced from reference TRBV7-2 and TRBJ1-1, is GAGVSQSPSNKVTEKGKDVELRCDPISGHTALYWYRQSLGQGLEFLIYFQGNSAPDKSGLPSDRFSAERTGGSVSTLTIQRTQQEDSAVYLCASSLLGQGTEAFFGQGTRLTVV.

This chain uses TRBV27 with TRBJ1-1; D gene ambiguous. Deletions cut 6 bases from V and 4 bases from J, with 24 bases between. This CDR3 is 17 amino acids long. Germline-derived CDR1 and CDR2 are MNHEY and SMNVEV (reference sequence). CDR3 region: CASSWGSVLVVGTEAFF. The CDR3 DNA sequence: TGTGCCAGCAGCTGGGGTAGCGTACTTGTAGTCGGCACTGAAGCTTTCTTT.